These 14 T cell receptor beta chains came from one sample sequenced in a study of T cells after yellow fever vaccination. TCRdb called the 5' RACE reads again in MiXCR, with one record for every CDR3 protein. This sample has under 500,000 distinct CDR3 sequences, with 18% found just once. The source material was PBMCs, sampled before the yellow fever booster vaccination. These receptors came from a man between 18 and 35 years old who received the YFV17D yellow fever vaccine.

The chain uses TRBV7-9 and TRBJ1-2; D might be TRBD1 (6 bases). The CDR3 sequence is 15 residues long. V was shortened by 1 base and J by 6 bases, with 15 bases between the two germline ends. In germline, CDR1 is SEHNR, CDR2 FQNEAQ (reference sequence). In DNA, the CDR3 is TGTGCCAGCAGCTTAGTGTCCCCAGGGGAGGATGGCTACACCTTC. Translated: CASSLVSPGEDGYTF.

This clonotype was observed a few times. CDR3 DNA sequence: TGTGCCAGCAGCCAAGATCGAGGGGTGGCTGGCTACACCTTC. It translates to CASSQDRGVAGYTF. The chain uses TRBV3-1 and TRBJ1-2, with a tentative D call TRBD1 (5 bases). V was pared by 0 bases and J by 7 bases, with 12 bases between. CDR3 length: 14 residues. Germline values: CDR1 LGHDT, CDR2 YNNKEL (reference sequence).

In DNA, the CDR3 is TGTGCCAGCAGTGACCGAGGGGGAGGTCAGCCCCAGCATTTT. It specifies CASSDRGGGQPQHF. The chain uses TRBV6-6 and TRBJ1-5; maybe TRBD1 (6 bases). Germline assignment: CDR1 MNHNY and CDR2 SVGAGI (reference sequence). The length of the CDR3 is 14 residues. Between the trimmed V and J ends, which lost 5 bases and 6 bases, there was a span of 14 bases.

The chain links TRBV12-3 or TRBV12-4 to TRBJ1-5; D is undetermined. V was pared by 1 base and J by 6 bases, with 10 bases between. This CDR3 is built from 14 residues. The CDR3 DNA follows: TGTGCCAGCAGTTTAGAGGGAATTCTTCAGCCCCAGCATTTT. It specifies CASSLEGILQPQHF.

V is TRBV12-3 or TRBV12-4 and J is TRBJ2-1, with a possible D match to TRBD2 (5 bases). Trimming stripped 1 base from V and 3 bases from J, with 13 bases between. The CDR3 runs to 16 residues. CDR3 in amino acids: CASSLGAGRYYNEQFF. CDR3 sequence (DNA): TGTGCCAGCAGTTTAGGGGCGGGCCGGTACTACAATGAGCAGTTCTTC.

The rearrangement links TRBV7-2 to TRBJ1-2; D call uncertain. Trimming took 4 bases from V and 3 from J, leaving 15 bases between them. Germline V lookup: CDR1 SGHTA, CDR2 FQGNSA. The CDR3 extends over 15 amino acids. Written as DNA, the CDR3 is TGTGCCAGCAGCTCGCCGACACCCCAAGACTATGGCTACACCTTC. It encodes CASSSPTPQDYGYTF. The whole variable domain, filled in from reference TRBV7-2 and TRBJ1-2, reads GAGVSQSPSNKVTEKGKDVELRCDPISGHTALYWYRQSLGQGLEFLIYFQGNSAPDKSGLPSDRFSAERTGGSVSTLTIQRTQQEDSAVYLCASSSPTPQDYGYTFGSGTRLTVV.

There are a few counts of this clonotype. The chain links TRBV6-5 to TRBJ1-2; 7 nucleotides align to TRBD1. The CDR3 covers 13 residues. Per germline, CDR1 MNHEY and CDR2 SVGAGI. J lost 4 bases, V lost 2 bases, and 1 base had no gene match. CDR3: CASSYGQVYGYTF. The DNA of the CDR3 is TGTGCCAGCAGTTACGGACAGGTCTATGGCTACACCTTC.

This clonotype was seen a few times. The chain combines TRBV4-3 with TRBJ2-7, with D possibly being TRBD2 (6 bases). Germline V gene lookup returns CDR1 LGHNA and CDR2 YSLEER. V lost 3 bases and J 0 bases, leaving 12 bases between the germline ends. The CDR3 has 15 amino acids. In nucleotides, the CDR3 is TGCGCCAGCAGCCAGGGATCCGGGGGCTCCTACGAGCAGTACTTC. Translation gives CASSQGSGGSYEQYF.

The DNA of the CDR3 is TGTGCCAGCAGCTTACAGGGACAGGGGGGCACCGGGGAGCTGTTTTTT. Its protein product is CASSLQGQGGTGELFF. The V call is TRBV7-2, the J call TRBJ2-2; 11 nucleotides align to TRBD1. Germline V gene data show CDR1 as SGHTA and CDR2 as FQGNSA. After removal of 2 bases from V and 4 bases from J, the junction contained 3 bases not matched to a gene. CDR3 length: 16 residues.

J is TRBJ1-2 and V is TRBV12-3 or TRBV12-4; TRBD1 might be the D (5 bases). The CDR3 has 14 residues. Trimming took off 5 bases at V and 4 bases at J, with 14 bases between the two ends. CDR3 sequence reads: CASSGASVAYGYTF. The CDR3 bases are TGTGCCAGCAGTGGGGCGTCGGTGGCCTATGGCTACACCTTC.

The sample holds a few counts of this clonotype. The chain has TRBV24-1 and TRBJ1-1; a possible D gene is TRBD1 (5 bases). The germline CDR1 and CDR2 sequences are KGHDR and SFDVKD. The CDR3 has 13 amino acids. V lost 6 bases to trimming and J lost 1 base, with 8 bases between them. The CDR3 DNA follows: TGTGCCACCAGTCAGACAGAGAACACTGAAGCTTTCTTT. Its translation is CATSQTENTEAFF.

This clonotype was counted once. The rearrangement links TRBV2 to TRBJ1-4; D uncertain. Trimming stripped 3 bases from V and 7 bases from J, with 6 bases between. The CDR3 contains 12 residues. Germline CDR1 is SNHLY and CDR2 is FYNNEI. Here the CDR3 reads CASSDLAEKLFF. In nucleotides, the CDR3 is TGTGCCAGCAGTGACTTGGCTGAAAAACTGTTTTTT.

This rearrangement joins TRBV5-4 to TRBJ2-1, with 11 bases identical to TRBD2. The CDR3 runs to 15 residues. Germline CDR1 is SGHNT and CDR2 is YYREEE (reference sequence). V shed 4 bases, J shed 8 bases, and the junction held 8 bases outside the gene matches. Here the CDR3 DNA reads TGTGCCAGCAGCCGACTAGCGGGGCCTTCGGATGAGCAGTTCTTC. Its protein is CASSRLAGPSDEQFF.

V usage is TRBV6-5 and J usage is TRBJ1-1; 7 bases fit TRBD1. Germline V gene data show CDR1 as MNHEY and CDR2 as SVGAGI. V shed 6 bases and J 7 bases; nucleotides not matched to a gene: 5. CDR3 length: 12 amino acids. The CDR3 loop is CASSRQGDEAFF. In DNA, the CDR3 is TGTGCCAGCAGCCGCCAGGGGGATGAAGCTTTCTTT.